This passage covers 17 T cell receptor beta chains from one sample sequenced in a study of graft-versus-host responses after intestinal transplantation. The repertoire was sequenced with immunoSEQ multiplex PCR; TCRdb's copy has only in-frame clones and lacks some. The table records 95,000 to 100,000 clones, more than 70% of them present only once. Sequences were derived from PBMCs, sampled 255 days after intestinal transplant. The receptors here all came from a human patient who received an intestinal transplant, so some T cells may come from the graft donor.

The chain links TRBV21-1 to TRBJ2-5. TRBV21-1 is designated a pseudogene. The CDR3 is made up of 14 amino acids. The DNA for the CDR3 is TGTGCCAGCAGCCCCTCGGAGGGGGAAGAGACCCAGTACTTC. Protein sequence: CASSPSEGEETQYF.

A few counts support this clone. The chain is built from TRBV19 and TRBJ2-6; D unclear. Trimming took 9 bases from V and 1 from J, leaving 13 bases between them. The germline CDR1 and CDR2 sequences are LNHDA and SQIVND (reference sequence). CDR3 length equals 15 residues. CDR3 in amino acids: CASKDRSSGANVLTF. In DNA, the CDR3 is TGTGCCAGCAAAGACCGCAGTTCTGGGGCCAACGTCCTGACTTTC.

This clone has a handful of counts. The chain employs TRBV27 and TRBJ1-1, with 7 bases aligning to TRBD1. Trimming at V came to 6 bases and at J to 0 bases, leaving 1 base not matched to a gene. CDR1 MNHEY and CDR2 SMNVEV come from the germline V gene (reference sequence). The CDR3 loop spans 13 amino acids. The CDR3 is CASRTGMNTEAFF. CDR3 coding DNA: TGTGCCAGCAGGACAGGGATGAACACTGAAGCTTTCTTT.

The genes are TRBV6-1 and TRBJ2-7; TRBD1 agrees at 8 bases. From germline, CDR1 is MNHNS and CDR2 SASEGT. With 2 bases clipped from V and 6 bases from J, the junction kept 6 bases outside the gene matches. There are 14 residues in the CDR3. CDR3 amino acids: CASSELADRGEQYV. The CDR3 DNA reads as TGTGCCAGCAGTGAATTAGCTGACAGGGGCGAGCAGTACGTC.

V and J are TRBV4-1 and TRBJ1-6; D remains ambiguous. The CDR3 is 15 amino acids. Germline loops: CDR1 MGHRA, CDR2 YSYEKL. The V end was cut by 2 bases, the J end by 0 bases, with 5 bases between. In DNA, the CDR3 is TGCGCCAGCAGCCAATTGAGCTCCTATAATTCACCCCTCCACTTT. Translation: CASSQLSSYNSPLHF.

The V gene is TRBV5-1, the J gene TRBJ2-5; 10 nucleotides line up with TRBD2. This CDR3 has 16 amino acids. With 4 bases clipped from V and 3 bases from J, the junction kept 9 bases outside the gene matches. Germline loops: CDR1 SGHRS, CDR2 YFSETQ. The CDR3 nucleotides read TGCGCCAGCAGCGCAACTAGCGGGGCTACCAAAGAGACCCAGTACTTC. This encodes CASSATSGATKETQYF. The complete variable domain, with remaining parts taken from reference TRBV5-1 and TRBJ2-5, reads KAGVTQTPRYLIKTRGQQVTLSCSPISGHRSVSWYQQTPGQGLQFLFEYFSETQRNKGNFPGRFSGRQFSNSRSEMNVSTLELGDSALYLCASSATSGATKETQYFGPGTRLLVL.

This clone was picked up one time. This sequence joins TRBV4-1 and TRBJ1-6, with unresolved D. The germline V and J ends were trimmed by 1 base and 5 bases, with 9 bases remaining between them. The length of the CDR3 is 15 residues. Germline V gene lookup returns CDR1 MGHRA and CDR2 YSYEKL. The DNA for the CDR3 is TGCGCCAGCAGCCAAGCACGTGCCGATAATTCACCCCTCCACTTT. Its translation is CASSQARADNSPLHF.

This chain uses TRBV28 with TRBJ1-6; 9 bases match TRBD1. The CDR3 sequence is 17 residues long. CDR1 and CDR2 (germline): MDHEN, SYDVKM. V was clipped by 5 bases and J by 5 bases; unmatched bases: 10. The CDR3, as DNA: TGTGCCAGCAGTCCAAGAGTCGGGACAGGGCATAATTCACCCCTCCACTTT. Its protein is CASSPRVGTGHNSPLHF.

J is TRBJ2-3 and V is TRBV4-2; unclear D gene. This CDR3 contains 13 residues. With 1 base removed from V and 6 bases from J, the gap between germline ends came to 8 bases. The V gene's germline CDR1 is LGHNA and CDR2 YNFKEQ. CDR3 DNA: TGTGCCAGCAGCCAAGTGTCCGGGGATACGCAGTATTTT. Its protein product is CASSQVSGDTQYF.

The chain recombines TRBV5-1 with TRBJ2-2; D might be TRBD1 (6 bases). Trimming removed 2 bases at V and 3 bases at J, with 11 bases between. Per the germline V gene, CDR1 is SGHRS and CDR2 is YFSETQ. The CDR3 covers 15 residues. CDR3 loop: CASSLKWGHTGELFF. For the CDR3, the DNA is TGCGCCAGCAGCTTAAAGTGGGGGCACACCGGGGAGCTGTTTTTT.

This chain joins TRBV6-1 and TRBJ2-7; D is perhaps TRBD1 (6 bases). With 6 bases removed from V and 4 bases from J, the gap between germline ends came to 16 bases. The CDR3 contains 14 residues. CDR1 MNHNS and CDR2 SASEGT come from the germline V gene. Here the CDR3 DNA reads TGTGCCAGCAGGGAGACAGGAAGTAGGTACGAGCAGTACGTC. This translates into CASRETGSRYEQYV.

The chain links TRBV23-1 to TRBJ2-7, with a tentative D call TRBD2 (5 bases). TRBV23-1 has ORF status, its function being uncertain. Trimming took off 4 bases at V and 3 bases at J, with 16 bases between the two ends. The CDR3 is 15 residues long. CDR3 in amino acids: CASSLPGVPLYEQYF. The CDR3 region has the DNA TGCGCCAGCAGTCTACCCGGGGTTCCACTCTACGAGCAGTACTTC.

V usage is TRBV6-5 and J usage is TRBJ2-1; D tentatively reads TRBD1 or TRBD2 (6 bases each). This CDR3 comprises 15 residues. Germline V lookup: CDR1 MNHEY, CDR2 SVGAGI. V was cut by 7 bases and J by 3 bases, with 16 bases left in between. The DNA for the CDR3 is TGTGCCAGCACCTCCTTAGGGGGGAACTACAATGAGCAGTTCTTC. Protein sequence: CASTSLGGNYNEQFF.

The chain couples TRBV29-1 to TRBJ2-1; 8 bases align to TRBD2. Trimming took 2 bases from V and 10 from J; bases not matched to a gene: 22. The CDR3 runs to 18 residues. Germline CDR1 reads SQVTM; CDR2 reads ANQGSEA. CDR3 nucleotides: TGCAGCGTTGAACCTCGAATCGGGTCGGTAGCGGGGCAAAGGGAGCAGTTCTTC. It is translated as CSVEPRIGSVAGQREQFF.

This clone was seen a few times. The chain recombines TRBV7-9 with TRBJ1-5; D is ambiguous. CDR1 is SEHNR, CDR2 FQNEAQ, per germline (reference sequence). The CDR3 covers 13 residues. V lost 1 base and J 7 bases, leaving 8 bases between the germline ends. CDR3 region: CASSLGEWQPQHF. Written as DNA, the CDR3 is TGTGCCAGCAGCTTAGGGGAATGGCAGCCCCAGCATTTT.

This clone was recorded only once. The V and J genes are TRBV27 and TRBJ2-2; 8 nucleotides line up with TRBD1. The germline V gene has CDR1 MNHEY and CDR2 SMNVEV (reference sequence). V dropped 6 bases and J dropped 2; count of bases not matched to a gene: 11. The CDR3 totals 17 residues. In DNA form, the CDR3 reads TGTGCCAGCAGACAGTTGACAGGGGTCCTTAACACCGGGGAGCTGTTTTTT. Its translation is CASRQLTGVLNTGELFF.

The V gene is TRBV11-2, the J gene TRBJ1-6; tentative D call: TRBD1 (5 bases). With 2 bases removed from V and 1 base from J, the gap between germline ends came to 15 bases. Germline V gene data show CDR1 as SGHAT and CDR2 as FQNNGV. This CDR3 region has 18 residues. The chain's CDR3 is CASSLSVQGQSYNSPLHF. The DNA of the CDR3 is TGTGCCAGCAGCTTATCTGTCCAGGGCCAATCCTATAATTCACCCCTCCACTTT.